The 5 T cell receptor beta chains listed next were all sequenced from one sample in a study of T cell changes during pregnancy in multiple sclerosis. TCRdb's table, derived via immunoSEQ multiplex PCR, lists solely in-frame clones and lacks some. This sample yields some 39,000 clones, of which 75% to 95% are seen a single time; more than 0.3% belongs to the top ten. The sequencing used CD4+ T cells from peripheral blood mononuclear cells, collected in the third trimester of pregnancy. These receptors were obtained from a female donor in good health, enrolled as a control in a pregnancy study.

The chain links TRBV7-2 to TRBJ1-2; 7 nucleotides agree with TRBD1. This CDR3 has 15 residues. Losses at the gene ends were 1 base for V and 4 bases for J; bases not matched to a gene: 6. The V gene's germline CDR1 is SGHTA and CDR2 FQGNSA. The CDR3 DNA is TGTGCCAGCAGCTTAGGGGTAGGGGGCTCCTATGGCTACACCTTC. It is translated as CASSLGVGGSYGYTF.

The chain uses TRBV28 and TRBJ2-4; TRBD1 matches at 7 bases. This CDR3 comprises 14 residues. Germline CDR1 and CDR2: MDHEN and SYDVKM. Trimming took 2 bases from V and 7 from J; bases not matched to a gene: 5. The CDR3 sequence: CASSLEGARNIQYF. In nucleotides, the CDR3 is TGTGCCAGCAGTTTAGAGGGGGCCCGGAACATTCAGTACTTC.

The chain joins TRBV11-2 to TRBJ2-7, with 9 bases lining up with TRBD1. The CDR3 consists of 16 residues. Germline values: CDR1 SGHAT, CDR2 FQNNGV. The junction had 8 bases not matched to a gene; V was cut back by 5 bases and J by 0 bases. CDR3 amino acids: CASSPRTGASSYEQYF. DNA of the CDR3: TGTGCCAGCAGCCCGCGGACAGGGGCGAGCTCCTACGAGCAGTACTTC.

By share of the sample, this clone is medium-sized. This chain joins TRBV19 and TRBJ1-1; tentatively, D is TRBD1 (6 bases). Trimming removed 5 bases at V and 0 bases at J, with 16 bases between. Germline V gene sequence: CDR1 LNHDA, CDR2 SQIVND (reference sequence). The CDR3 is 16 amino acids. CDR3 nucleotide sequence: TGTGCCAGTAGTGTTCTAAAAGGGGGAATGAACACTGAAGCTTTCTTT. This translates into CASSVLKGGMNTEAFF.

This chain connects TRBV10-1 to TRBJ1-6, with D possibly matching TRBD1 (5 bases). This CDR3 is built from 14 residues. The V end was cut by 7 bases, the J end by 7 bases, with 14 bases between. Per the germline V gene, CDR1 is WNHNN and CDR2 is SYGVQD (reference sequence). The CDR3 protein is CASNGGDANSPLHF. The CDR3 DNA is TGCGCCAGCAATGGAGGGGACGCAAATTCACCCCTCCACTTT.